The 5 T cell receptor beta chains below come from one sample, sequenced in a study of CD8 T cells in ankylosing spondylitis. MiXCR, applied by TCRdb to the 5' RACE reads, yields one record per CDR3 protein. The sample contains approximately 500,000 distinct CDR3 sequences, 12% of which appear only once. Study observations and caveats: A TCR beta motif of eight or nine highly homologous variants seemed to mark ankylosing spondylitis blood.

Their target antigens are unknown. Sequences were obtained from blood, either unsorted or a sorted T cell fraction (not recorded which). These receptors were collected from a male donor with ankylosing spondylitis.

This clonotype was detected only a few times. V is TRBV7-9 and J is TRBJ2-7; D is unclear. The V gene lost 4 bases and the J gene lost 1 base, with 8 bases spanning the gap. The CDR3 has 13 residues. Germline CDR1 and CDR2: SEHNR and FQNEAQ (reference sequence). CDR3 nucleotide sequence: TGTGCCAGCAGCTCAGACCTATCCTACGAGCAGTACGTC. Protein: CASSSDLSYEQYV.

This clonotype has just a few counts. The genes are TRBV24-1 and TRBJ2-7; maybe TRBD2 (5 bases). The CDR3 is 14 residues long. V dropped 4 bases and J dropped 3 bases, with 12 bases sitting between them. Germline V gene data show CDR1 as KGHDR and CDR2 as SFDVKD. CDR3 sequence (DNA): TGTGCCACCAGTGACCTGACTACGAACTACGAGCAGTACTTC. It yields the protein CATSDLTTNYEQYF.

The sample holds a few counts of this clonotype. The chain couples TRBV30 to TRBJ1-5, with no clear D. V gave up 3 bases and J gave up 6 bases, with 9 bases separating them. The CDR3 runs 12 residues. Germline lookup yields CDR1 GTSNPN and CDR2 SVGIG (reference sequence). In DNA form, the CDR3 reads TGTGCCTGGAGCTTGGGAGGTCAGCCCCAGCATTTT. It translates to CAWSLGGQPQHF.

The rearrangement uses TRBV4-2 and TRBJ2-5, with D tentatively TRBD2 (6 bases). Germline V gene data show CDR1 as LGHNA and CDR2 as YNFKEQ. V shed 1 base and J shed 7 bases, with 16 bases lying between them. This CDR3 region has 15 residues. The CDR3 DNA sequence: TGTGCCAGCAGCCAAGGAGAGGGAGGTGGGGTGACCCAGTACTTC. Amino acids: CASSQGEGGGVTQYF.

In this sample, this clonotype turned up a few times. The chain has TRBV20-1 and TRBJ2-3; 10 nucleotides agree with TRBD2. The CDR3 is 17 amino acids. V was clipped by 6 bases and J by 0 bases; unmatched bases: 12. The germline CDR1 and CDR2 sequences are DFQATT and SNEGSKA (reference sequence). The CDR3 here is CSAKTSGSTSSTDTQYF. In DNA form, the CDR3 reads TGCAGTGCGAAGACTAGCGGGTCTACTTCTAGCACAGATACGCAGTATTTT.